What follows are 20 T cell receptor beta chains derived from one specimen sequenced in a study of shared clonotypes between healthy human individuals. Sequencing was performed with immunoSEQ multiplex PCR; in TCRdb, only in-frame clones are kept and a portion is missing. The sample holds 850,000 to 1,100,000 clones, 70% to 80% seen once. The specimen was memory CD4+ T cells from PBMCs. The subset: CD45RA-negative fraction. The source is a young man in good health. Some clones in this sample may be carry-over from other donors' samples.

This clone has just one count. J is TRBJ2-1 and V is TRBV30; the match to TRBD2 covers 15 bases. Germline lookup yields CDR1 GTSNPN and CDR2 SVGIG (reference sequence). V gave up 3 bases and J gave up 0 bases; unmatched junction bases: 12. CDR3 size: 20 residues. CDR3: CAWRAGTSGRQKSSYNEQFF. The CDR3 DNA sequence: TGTGCCTGGAGGGCCGGGACTAGCGGGAGGCAAAAAAGCTCCTACAATGAGCAGTTCTTC.

The rearrangement joins TRBV7-3 to TRBJ2-7, with 12 positions matching TRBD2. The V gene end was trimmed by 4 bases and the J gene end by 4 bases; junction bases not matched to a gene: 11. The CDR3 totals 17 residues. Germline lookup yields CDR1 SGHTA and CDR2 FQGTGA. The CDR3 protein is CASSSHQLAGGHYEQYF. In DNA, the CDR3 is TGTGCCAGCAGCTCCCACCAACTAGCGGGAGGCCATTACGAGCAGTACTTC.

The chain couples TRBV5-4 to TRBJ2-7; D not resolved. Trimming pared 2 bases from V and 0 bases from J, leaving 9 bases between. CDR1 is SGHNT, CDR2 YYREEE, per germline (reference sequence). The CDR3 totals 14 residues. CDR3 DNA: TGTGCCAGCAGCTTCGTCGGAAGCTCCTACGAGCAGTACTTC. This codes for CASSFVGSSYEQYF. The complete variable domain, with remaining parts taken from reference TRBV5-4 and TRBJ2-7, reads ETGVTQSPTHLIKTRGQQVTLRCSSQSGHNTVSWYQQALGQGPQFIFQYYREEENGRGNFPPRFSGLQFPNYSSELNVNALELDDSALYLCASSFVGSSYEQYFGPGTRLTVT.

The V and J genes are TRBV29-1 and TRBJ2-3; D is unclear. Trimming took off 3 bases at V and 0 bases at J, with 7 bases between the two ends. This CDR3 has 13 amino acids. Germline values: CDR1 SQVTM, CDR2 ANQGSEA. The DNA of the CDR3 is TGCAGCGTTGACGAACAGAGCACAGATACGCAGTATTTT. Encoded protein: CSVDEQSTDTQYF.

This clone was seen more than once but under ten times. The rearrangement joins TRBV4-1 to TRBJ1-1, with unresolved D. V lost 0 bases and J lost 10, with 12 bases in between. Germline V lookup: CDR1 MGHRA, CDR2 YSYEKL. The CDR3 spans 13 residues. The CDR3 spells CASSQDLGFGAFF. CDR3 bases: TGCGCCAGCAGCCAAGATCTTGGGTTCGGAGCTTTCTTT.

V usage is TRBV5-1 and J usage is TRBJ2-5; 10 bases line up with TRBD1. The germline gives CDR1 SGHRS, CDR2 YFSETQ. With 0 bases clipped from V and 5 bases from J, the junction kept 7 bases outside the gene matches. CDR3 length: 16 residues. The CDR3 sequence is CASSLAGTGEWETQYF. The CDR3, as DNA: TGCGCCAGCAGCTTGGCGGGGACAGGGGAGTGGGAGACCCAGTACTTC.

J is TRBJ2-5 and V is TRBV5-6; 8 nucleotides align to TRBD1. CDR1 SGHDT and CDR2 YYEEEE come from the germline V gene. The CDR3 totals 15 residues. After removal of 3 bases from V and 11 bases from J, the junction contained 15 bases not matched to a gene. The CDR3 here is CASSSKRTGSRKQYF. CDR3 sequence (DNA): TGTGCCAGCAGCTCAAAGAGGACAGGGAGCCGCAAGCAGTACTTC.

This rearrangement joins TRBV19 to TRBJ2-5; perhaps TRBD1 as D (6 bases). The CDR3 extends over 14 amino acids. V lost 5 bases to trimming and J lost 4 bases, with 14 bases between them. The germline V gene has CDR1 LNHDA and CDR2 SQIVND (reference sequence). The DNA for the CDR3 is TGTGCCAGTAGTTTTTCAGGGGCTGGAGAGACCCAGTACTTC. Residues: CASSFSGAGETQYF.

The CDR3 DNA is TGTGCCTGGAGTGGGAGAGATCGCAACACCATATATTTT. The encoded protein is CAWSGRDRNTIYF. V is TRBV30 and J is TRBJ1-3; D uncertain. The CDR3 totals 13 residues. Germline V lookup: CDR1 GTSNPN, CDR2 SVGIG (reference sequence). The ends were cut back, 1 base at V and 7 bases at J, with 11 bases in the middle.

The chain joins TRBV6-1 to TRBJ1-6; a possible D gene is TRBD1 (5 bases). The germline CDR1 and CDR2 sequences are MNHNS and SASEGT. The V end was cut by 1 base, the J end by 9 bases, with 13 bases between. The CDR3 totals 15 residues. DNA for the CDR3: TGTGCCAGCAGTGAAGGTCGGCAGGGCGCTTCACCCCTCCACTTT. Translated, it gives CASSEGRQGASPLHF.

Points on this clone: The sample contains more than one DNA sequence encoding this CDR3. The genes are TRBV28 and TRBJ1-1; weak D call: TRBD1 (5 bases). V was trimmed by 4 bases and J by 0 bases, leaving 9 bases between them. The CDR3 sequence is 14 residues long. Germline V gene sequence: CDR1 MDHEN, CDR2 SYDVKM. CDR3 residues: CASSSRALNTEAFF. CDR3 coding DNA: TGTGCCAGCAGTTCCAGGGCCCTGAACACTGAAGCTTTCTTT.

The gene calls are TRBV6-1 and TRBJ1-1; TRBD1 matches 7 bases. The junction had 9 bases not matched to a gene; V was cut back by 6 bases and J by 2 bases. The CDR3 runs 15 residues. The germline V gene has CDR1 MNHNS and CDR2 SASEGT. The CDR3 spells CASRDLGQANTEAFF. DNA for the CDR3: TGTGCCAGCAGGGACCTCGGACAGGCCAACACTGAAGCTTTCTTT.

This clone was seen a few times. The chain links TRBV7-8 to TRBJ2-3; weak D call: TRBD1 (6 bases). The CDR3 loop spans 14 amino acids. The ends were cut back, 5 bases at V and 7 bases at J, with 16 bases in the middle. Germline values: CDR1 SGHVS, CDR2 FQNEAQ. CDR3 DNA: TGTGCCAGCAGCGCCACAAACAGGGTGAATACGCAGTATTTT. This codes for CASSATNRVNTQYF.

The gene calls are TRBV19 and TRBJ1-2; the D gene is possibly TRBD1 (5 bases). The CDR3 runs to 14 residues. The germline V gene encodes CDR1 LNHDA and CDR2 SQIVND (reference sequence). Trimming pared 3 bases from V and 5 bases from J, leaving 13 bases between. Here the CDR3 reads CASSIRDGPYGYTF. DNA of the CDR3: TGTGCCAGTAGTATCAGGGACGGACCATATGGCTACACCTTC.

The chain joins TRBV7-2 to TRBJ2-7, with TRBD2 as a possible D gene (7 bases). Per the germline V gene, CDR1 is SGHTA and CDR2 is FQGNSA. The CDR3 spans 13 residues. Trimming cost V 5 bases and J 7 bases, with 15 bases left between them. The CDR3 DNA is TGTGCCAGCAGCACAGCGGGACATCGAGAGCAGTACTTC. This translates into CASSTAGHREQYF. Full variable domain (rest looked up from reference TRBV7-2 and TRBJ2-7): GAGVSQSPSNKVTEKGKDVELRCDPISGHTALYWYRQSLGQGLEFLIYFQGNSAPDKSGLPSDRFSAERTGGSVSTLTIQRTQQEDSAVYLCASSTAGHREQYFGPGTRLTVT.

The chain links TRBV27 to TRBJ1-1; D call uncertain. From germline, CDR1 is MNHEY and CDR2 SMNVEV (reference sequence). Trimming took off 1 base at V and 3 bases at J, with 18 bases between the two ends. This CDR3 region has 17 residues. The CDR3 sequence: CASSLYSPPSGYTEAFF. The CDR3 DNA reads as TGTGCCAGCAGTTTATACTCCCCCCCGTCCGGGTACACTGAAGCTTTCTTT.

This chain links TRBV4-2 with TRBJ2-7; 8 bases align to TRBD1. Trimming at V came to 0 bases and at J to 3 bases, leaving 7 bases not matched to a gene. This CDR3 is 16 amino acids long. Germline CDR1 and CDR2: LGHNA and YNFKEQ. The CDR3 DNA reads as TGTGCCAGCAGCCAAGAACGAAGACAGGGGTTCTACGAGCAGTACTTC. Its translation: CASSQERRQGFYEQYF.

This chain uses TRBV7-6 with TRBJ1-2, with TRBD1 as a possible D gene (6 bases). This CDR3 is 15 amino acids long. Trimming took 5 bases from V and 8 from J, leaving 21 bases between them. Germline V gene data show CDR1 as SGHVS and CDR2 as FNYEAQ. CDR3 protein: CASSPSGGHQAGYTF. The CDR3 DNA reads as TGTGCCAGCAGCCCGAGTGGGGGACATCAGGCGGGCTACACCTTC.

The chain joins TRBV5-1 to TRBJ1-4; D ambiguous. The V gene lost 4 bases and the J gene lost 7 bases, with 14 bases spanning the gap. The CDR3 extends over 14 amino acids. Germline-derived CDR1 and CDR2 are SGHRS and YFSETQ. CDR3 loop: CASSLGGYGEKLFF. CDR3 sequence (DNA): TGCGCCAGCAGCCTGGGAGGGTACGGTGAAAAACTGTTTTTT.

The CDR3 DNA reads TGTGCCAGCAGCCCCAGGGTACAAGAGACCCAGTACTTC. Amino acids: CASSPRVQETQYF. The chain recombines TRBV6-5 with TRBJ2-5, with D possibly being TRBD1 (5 bases). V lost 6 bases and J lost 2, with 10 bases in between. The CDR3 extends over 13 amino acids. Per germline, CDR1 MNHEY and CDR2 SVGAGI.